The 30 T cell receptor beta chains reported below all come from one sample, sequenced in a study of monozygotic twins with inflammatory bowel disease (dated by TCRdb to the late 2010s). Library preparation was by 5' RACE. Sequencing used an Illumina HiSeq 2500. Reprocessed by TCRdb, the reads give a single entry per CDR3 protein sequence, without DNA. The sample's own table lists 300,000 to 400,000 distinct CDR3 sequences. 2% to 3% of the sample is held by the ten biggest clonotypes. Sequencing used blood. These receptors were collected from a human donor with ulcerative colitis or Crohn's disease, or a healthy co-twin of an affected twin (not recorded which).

The CDR3 protein is CASSQYGATYEQYF. The V gene is TRBV4-2, the J gene TRBJ2-7; TCRdb names TRBD1, which stays unverified in the absence of DNA. The CDR3 runs to 14 residues. The germline V gene has CDR1 LGHNA and CDR2 YNFKEQ.

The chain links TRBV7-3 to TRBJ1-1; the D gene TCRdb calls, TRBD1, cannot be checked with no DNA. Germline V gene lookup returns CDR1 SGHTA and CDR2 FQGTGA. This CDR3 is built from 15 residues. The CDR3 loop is CASSAGTGENTEAFF.

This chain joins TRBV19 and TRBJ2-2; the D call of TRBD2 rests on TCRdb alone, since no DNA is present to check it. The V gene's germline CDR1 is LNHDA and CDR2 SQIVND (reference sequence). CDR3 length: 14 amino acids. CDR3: CASSIGPGTGELFF.

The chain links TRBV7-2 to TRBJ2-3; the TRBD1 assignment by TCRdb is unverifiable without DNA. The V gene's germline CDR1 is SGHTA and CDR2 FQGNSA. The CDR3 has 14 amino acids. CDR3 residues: CASSRNRGVDTQYF.

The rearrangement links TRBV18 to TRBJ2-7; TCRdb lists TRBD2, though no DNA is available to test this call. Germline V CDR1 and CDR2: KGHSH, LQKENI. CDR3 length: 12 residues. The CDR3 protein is CASSRPREEQYF.

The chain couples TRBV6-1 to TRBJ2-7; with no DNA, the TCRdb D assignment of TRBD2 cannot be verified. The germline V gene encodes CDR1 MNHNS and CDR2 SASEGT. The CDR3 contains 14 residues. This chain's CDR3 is CASSRRSETIEQYF.

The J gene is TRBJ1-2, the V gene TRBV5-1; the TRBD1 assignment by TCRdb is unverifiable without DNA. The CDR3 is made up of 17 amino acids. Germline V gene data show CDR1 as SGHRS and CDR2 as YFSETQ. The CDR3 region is CASSPSSDRTTNYGYTF.

The CDR3 here is CSARVVGGISGANVLTF. The genes are TRBV20-1 and TRBJ2-6; the TRBD1 assignment by TCRdb is unverifiable without DNA. The length of the CDR3 is 17 residues. CDR1 is DFQATT, CDR2 SNEGSKA, per germline (reference sequence).

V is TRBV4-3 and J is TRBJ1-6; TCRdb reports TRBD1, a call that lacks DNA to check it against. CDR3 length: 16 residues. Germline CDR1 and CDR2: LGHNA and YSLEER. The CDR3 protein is CASSQVRTGLNSPLHF.

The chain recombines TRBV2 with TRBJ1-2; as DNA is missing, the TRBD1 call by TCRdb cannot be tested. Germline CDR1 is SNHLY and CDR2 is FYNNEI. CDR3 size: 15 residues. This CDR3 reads CASSGSTGAISGYTF.

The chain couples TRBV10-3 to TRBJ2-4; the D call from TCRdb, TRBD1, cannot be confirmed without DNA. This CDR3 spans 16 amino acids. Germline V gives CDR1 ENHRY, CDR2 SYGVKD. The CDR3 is CAISEFGRSAKNIQYF.

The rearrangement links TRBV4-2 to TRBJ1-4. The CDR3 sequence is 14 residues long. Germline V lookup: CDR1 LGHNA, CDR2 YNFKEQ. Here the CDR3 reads CASSQDRNNEKLFF.

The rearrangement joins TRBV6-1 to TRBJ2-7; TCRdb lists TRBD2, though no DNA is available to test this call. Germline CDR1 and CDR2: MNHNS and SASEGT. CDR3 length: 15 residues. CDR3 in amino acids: CASSEGGTDAYEQYF.

The CDR3: CASSYEHRNTEAFF. The J gene is TRBJ1-1, the V gene TRBV6-5. CDR1 and CDR2 (germline): MNHEY, SVGAGI. This CDR3 has 14 residues.

The CDR3 here is CASSYPPLDYNEQFF. The chain couples TRBV6-2 or TRBV6-3 to TRBJ2-1; lacking DNA, the TRBD1 call made by TCRdb goes unchecked. The CDR3 length is 15 residues. Germline-derived CDR1 and CDR2 are MNHEY and SVGEGT.

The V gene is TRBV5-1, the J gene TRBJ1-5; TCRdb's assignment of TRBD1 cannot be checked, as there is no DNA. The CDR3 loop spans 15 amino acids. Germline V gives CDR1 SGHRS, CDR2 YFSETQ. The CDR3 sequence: CASSFETGGGQPQHF. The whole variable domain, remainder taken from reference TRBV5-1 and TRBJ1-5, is KAGVTQTPRYLIKTRGQQVTLSCSPISGHRSVSWYQQTPGQGLQFLFEYFSETQRNKGNFPGRFSGRQFSNSRSEMNVSTLELGDSALYLCASSFETGGGQPQHFGDGTRLSIL.

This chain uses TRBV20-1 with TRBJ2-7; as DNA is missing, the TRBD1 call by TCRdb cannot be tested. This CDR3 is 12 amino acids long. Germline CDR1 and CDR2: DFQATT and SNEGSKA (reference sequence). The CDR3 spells CSAPGRFYEQYF.

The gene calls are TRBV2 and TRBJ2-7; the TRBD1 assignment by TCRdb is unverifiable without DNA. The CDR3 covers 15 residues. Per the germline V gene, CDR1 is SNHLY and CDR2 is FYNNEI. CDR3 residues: CASSERGGERYEQYF.

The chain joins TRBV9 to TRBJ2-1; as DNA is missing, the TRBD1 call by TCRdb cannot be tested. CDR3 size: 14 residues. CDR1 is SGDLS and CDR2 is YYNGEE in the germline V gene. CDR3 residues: CASSARGIYNEQFF.

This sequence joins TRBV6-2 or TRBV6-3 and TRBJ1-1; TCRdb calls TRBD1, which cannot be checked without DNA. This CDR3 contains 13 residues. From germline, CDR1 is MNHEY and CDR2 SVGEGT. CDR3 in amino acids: CASSYLPPAEAFF.

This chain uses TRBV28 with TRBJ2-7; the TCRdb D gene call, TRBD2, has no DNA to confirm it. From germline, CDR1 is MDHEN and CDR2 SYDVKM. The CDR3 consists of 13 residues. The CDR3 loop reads CAIAPGQSYEQYF.

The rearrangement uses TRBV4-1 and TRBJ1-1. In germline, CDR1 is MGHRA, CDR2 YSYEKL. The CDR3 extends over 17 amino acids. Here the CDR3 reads CASSQDLRIRMNTEAFF.

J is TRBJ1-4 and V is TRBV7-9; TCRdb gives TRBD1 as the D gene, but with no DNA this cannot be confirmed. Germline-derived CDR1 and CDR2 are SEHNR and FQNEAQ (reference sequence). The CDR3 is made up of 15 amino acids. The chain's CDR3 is CASSALQGYNEKLFF.

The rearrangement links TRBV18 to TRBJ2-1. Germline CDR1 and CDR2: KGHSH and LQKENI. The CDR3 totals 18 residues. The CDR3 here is CASSPNRRDRSFYNEQFF.

CDR3: CASSMQGVTDTQYF. This chain connects TRBV28 to TRBJ2-3; TCRdb names TRBD1, which stays unverified in the absence of DNA. Germline values: CDR1 MDHEN, CDR2 SYDVKM. CDR3 size: 14 residues.

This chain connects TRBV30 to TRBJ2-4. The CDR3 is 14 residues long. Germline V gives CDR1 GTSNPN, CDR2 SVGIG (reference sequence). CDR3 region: CAWSLGLAKNIQYF.

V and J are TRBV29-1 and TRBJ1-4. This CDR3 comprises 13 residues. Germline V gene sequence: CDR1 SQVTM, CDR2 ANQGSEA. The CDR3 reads CSVLSVEAGKLFF.

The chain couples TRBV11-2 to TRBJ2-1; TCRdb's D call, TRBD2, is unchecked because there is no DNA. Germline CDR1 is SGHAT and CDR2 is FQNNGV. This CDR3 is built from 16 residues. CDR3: CASSLEGTSGESRQFF.

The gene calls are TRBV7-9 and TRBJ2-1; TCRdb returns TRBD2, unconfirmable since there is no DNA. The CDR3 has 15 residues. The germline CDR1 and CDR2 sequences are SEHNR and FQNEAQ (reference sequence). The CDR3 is CASSWGLAPHNEQFF.

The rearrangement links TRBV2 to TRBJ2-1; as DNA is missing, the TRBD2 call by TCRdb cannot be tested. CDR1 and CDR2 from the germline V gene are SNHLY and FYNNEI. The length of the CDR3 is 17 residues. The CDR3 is CASGPGTSLSSYNEQFF.